The 26 T cell receptor beta chains reported below all come from one sample, sequenced in a study of a mutant IDH1 vaccine in newly diagnosed glioma. Time point of the sample: week 23, last vaccination. A single vaccine dose contained 300 ug of mutant IDH1 20-mer peptide, and topical imiquimod was used with it. The repertoire was sequenced with immunoSEQ multiplex PCR; TCRdb's copy has only in-frame clones and lacks some. In the table there are under 45,000 clones, about 91% of which are singletons. For these receptors, no antigen is known. The sample in question was PBMCs, obtained from a glioma patient whose treatment included an IDH1 peptide vaccine. These receptors were collected from a man aged 50 to 60 with glioma.

The chain has TRBV6-4 and TRBJ2-4; the match to TRBD1 covers 9 bases. The CDR3 runs 16 residues. Per the germline V gene, CDR1 is MRHNA and CDR2 is SNTAGT. The V gene end was trimmed by 7 bases and the J gene end by 2 bases; junction bases not matched to a gene: 9. CDR3 protein: CASNLNRGRPKNIQYF. For the CDR3, the DNA is TGTGCCAGCAACTTAAACAGGGGGCGGCCCAAAAACATTCAGTACTTC.

The rearrangement uses TRBV28 and TRBJ2-1; no firm D call. V lost 6 bases to trimming and J lost 0 bases, with 9 bases between them. CDR3 length equals 14 residues. CDR1 and CDR2 from the germline V gene are MDHEN and SYDVKM. The CDR3 is CASRQRASYNEQFF. In DNA, the CDR3 is TGTGCCAGCAGACAGAGAGCCTCCTACAATGAGCAGTTCTTC. Together with reference TRBV28 and TRBJ2-1, the CDR3 gives the full variable domain: DVKVTQSSRYLVKRTGEKVFLECVQDMDHENMFWYRQDPGLGLRLIYFSYDVKMKEKGDIPEGYSVSREKKERFSLILESASTNQTSMYLCASRQRASYNEQFFGPGTRLTVL.

This rearrangement joins TRBV5-1 to TRBJ1-6; D is ambiguous. The germline CDR1 and CDR2 sequences are SGHRS and YFSETQ. V dropped 0 bases and J dropped 7 bases, with 8 bases sitting between them. The CDR3 spans 14 residues. The CDR3 loop reads CASSLDQINSPLHF. CDR3 nucleotide sequence: TGCGCCAGCAGCTTGGACCAGATAAATTCACCCCTCCACTTT.

The rearrangement links TRBV5-4 to TRBJ1-2; D is perhaps TRBD1 (5 bases). The CDR3 has 15 residues. Germline V gene sequence: CDR1 SGHNT, CDR2 YYREEE (reference sequence). The ends were cut back, 2 bases at V and 3 bases at J, with 14 bases in the middle. CDR3 nucleotides: TGTGCCAGCAGCTTAGAGACAGCAATAGACTATGGCTACACCTTC. Its translation is CASSLETAIDYGYTF.

The chain carries TRBV10-3 and TRBJ1-5; a weak D match, TRBD1 (5 bases). Germline CDR1 reads ENHRY; CDR2 reads SYGVKD. V lost 8 bases, J lost 7 bases, and 12 bases lay in between. The CDR3 consists of 12 residues. CDR3 amino acids: CAISRGDQPQHF. The CDR3 DNA reads as TGTGCCATCTCCCGGGGGGACCAGCCCCAGCATTTT.

V gene TRBV5-8 combines with J gene TRBJ1-5, with D unclear. Between the trimmed V and J ends, which lost 2 bases and 7 bases, there was a span of 16 bases. The CDR3 is 15 residues long. In germline, CDR1 is SGHTS, CDR2 YDEGEE. The CDR3 reads CASSFQPVITQPQHF. The CDR3 nucleotides read TGTGCCAGCAGCTTTCAACCCGTTATTACGCAGCCCCAGCATTTT.

This clone has a single count. The chain couples TRBV13 to TRBJ1-1, with D possibly being TRBD1 (5 bases). Trimming took 5 bases from V and 0 from J, leaving 10 bases between them. Germline V gives CDR1 PRHDT, CDR2 FYEKMQ (reference sequence). CDR3 length: 14 amino acids. DNA of the CDR3: TGTGCCAGCAGCCCTAGACAGCTGAACACTGAAGCTTTCTTT. Protein: CASSPRQLNTEAFF.

The CDR3 DNA reads TGTGCCAGCAGTGGGTCCCGGGGCAGGGGGCTTTGGGAGACCCAGTACTTC. As protein: CASSGSRGRGLWETQYF. This chain joins TRBV6-1 and TRBJ2-5; 8 bases match TRBD1. CDR1 is MNHNS and CDR2 is SASEGT in the germline V gene. CDR3 length: 17 amino acids. After removal of 4 bases from V and 5 bases from J, the junction contained 15 bases not matched to a gene.

V and J are TRBV5-4 and TRBJ2-1; either TRBD1 or TRBD2 may supply D (7 bases each). The germline V and J ends were trimmed by 9 bases and 8 bases, with 27 bases remaining between them. This CDR3 comprises 16 residues. Germline V gives CDR1 SGHNT, CDR2 YYREEE (reference sequence). In DNA form, the CDR3 reads TGTGCCACCCCGATACCTTCAGGGGGGGGGAGGGATGAGCAGTTCTTC. This sequence encodes CATPIPSGGGRDEQFF.

The chain uses TRBV25-1 and TRBJ2-1; D possibly uses TRBD1 or TRBD2 (5 bases each). The CDR3 runs 15 residues. The germline V gene encodes CDR1 MGHDK and CDR2 SYGVNS. V lost 8 bases, J lost 1 base, and 15 bases lay in between. CDR3 sequence: CASPTGWGSYNEQFF. CDR3 coding DNA: TGTGCCAGCCCTACGGGATGGGGGTCCTACAATGAGCAGTTCTTC.

The J gene is TRBJ2-5, the V gene TRBV28; 10 bases map to TRBD2. CDR1 is MDHEN, CDR2 SYDVKM, per germline. The junction had 7 bases not matched to a gene; V was cut back by 5 bases and J by 4 bases. This CDR3 contains 15 residues. This CDR3 is CASSDRSSGRETQYF. The CDR3 DNA is TGTGCCAGCAGTGACCGCTCTAGCGGGAGAGAGACCCAGTACTTC.

CDR3 nucleotides: TGTGCCAGCGTGGGGTGGGACAGGGGTGGAAGCTACACCTTC. Translation: CASVGWDRGGSYTF. The gene calls are TRBV2 and TRBJ1-2, with 10 positions matching TRBD1. The CDR3 has 14 amino acids. The germline CDR1 and CDR2 sequences are SNHLY and FYNNEI. J gave up 9 bases and V 8 bases, and 12 bases lay outside the gene matches.

The chain employs TRBV4-2 and TRBJ1-5; possible D gene TRBD1, 5 bases. The CDR3 has 14 amino acids. The germline gives CDR1 LGHNA, CDR2 YNFKEQ. V lost 8 bases to trimming and J lost 0 bases, with 11 bases between them. CDR3 sequence (DNA): TGTGCCAGCGCCCAGGGTTATAGCAATCAGCCCCAGCATTTT. It specifies CASAQGYSNQPQHF.

The rearrangement uses TRBV10-2 and TRBJ1-2; 7 nucleotides line up with TRBD1. The germline V gene has CDR1 WSHSY and CDR2 SAAADI. This CDR3 region has 13 residues. Trimming took 6 bases from V and 3 from J; bases not matched to a gene: 4. The CDR3 DNA is TGCGCCAGCAGAGGACAGGATGACTATGGCTACACCTTC. It encodes CASRGQDDYGYTF.

The chain combines TRBV5-6 with TRBJ2-1; D remains unclear. Per germline, CDR1 SGHDT and CDR2 YYEEEE. The V end was cut by 3 bases, the J end by 5 bases, with 9 bases between. The length of the CDR3 is 13 residues. CDR3 bases: TGTGCCAGCAGCTATAATGGGGACAATGAGCAGTTCTTC. Protein sequence: CASSYNGDNEQFF. Looking up the rest from reference TRBV5-6 and TRBJ2-1 gives the full variable domain: DAGVTQSPTHLIKTRGQQVTLRCSPKSGHDTVSWYQQALGQGPQFIFQYYEEEERQRGNFPDRFSGHQFPNYSSELNVNALLLGDSALYLCASSYNGDNEQFFGPGTRLTVL.

The chain joins TRBV27 to TRBJ2-7; D is perhaps TRBD2 (6 bases). V was pared by 2 bases and J by 3 bases, with 11 bases between. The CDR3 runs to 14 residues. The germline V gene encodes CDR1 MNHEY and CDR2 SMNVEV (reference sequence). CDR3 coding DNA: TGTGCCAGCAGTTTAGGCCGGGGGAACTACGAGCAGTACTTC. Encoded protein: CASSLGRGNYEQYF.

The rearrangement uses TRBV7-2 and TRBJ1-1; D is undetermined. The germline V and J ends were trimmed by 3 bases and 4 bases, with 6 bases remaining between them. CDR3 length: 12 amino acids. The germline V gene encodes CDR1 SGHTA and CDR2 FQGNSA. The DNA for the CDR3 is TGTGCCAGCAGCTTTGGCCGCACTGAAGCTTTCTTT. This gives the protein CASSFGRTEAFF.

The V call is TRBV6-4, the J call TRBJ1-1, with 7 bases fitting TRBD1. The V and J ends lost 9 bases and 4 bases, in that order; junction bases with no gene match: 8. The V gene's germline CDR1 is MRHNA and CDR2 SNTAGT. The CDR3 has 13 residues. CDR3 nucleotides: TGTGCCAGTAAGAACAGGGGTGGCACTGAAGCTTTCTTT. Amino acid sequence: CASKNRGGTEAFF.

This clone has only a few counts. CDR3 sequence reads: CASSPTGRAYEQYF. As DNA, the CDR3 is TGTGCCAGCAGTCCTACAGGACGGGCCTACGAGCAGTACTTC. The chain recombines TRBV27 with TRBJ2-7; D possibly corresponds to TRBD1 (5 bases). CDR1 MNHEY and CDR2 SMNVEV come from the germline V gene (reference sequence). Trimming removed 5 bases at V and 2 bases at J, with 13 bases between. The CDR3 loop spans 14 amino acids.

This clone showed up just once. The CDR3 region is CASSPYPGTDYSYEQYF. The CDR3 bases are TGTGCCAGTAGTCCCTACCCCGGGACAGACTACTCCTACGAGCAGTACTTC. The V call is TRBV19, the J call TRBJ2-7; 7 bases are shared with TRBD1. The CDR3 has 17 amino acids. J gave up 0 bases and V 5 bases, and 13 bases lay outside the gene matches. Germline CDR1 is LNHDA and CDR2 is SQIVND (reference sequence). Full variable domain (remainder filled in from reference TRBV19 and TRBJ2-7): DGGITQSPKYLFRKEGQNVTLSCEQNLNHDAMYWYRQDPGQGLRLIYYSQIVNDFQKGDIAEGYSVSREKKESFPLTVTSAQKNPTAFYLCASSPYPGTDYSYEQYFGPGTRLTVT.

This clone has only one observation. CDR3 sequence: CASRRQGNTGELFF. CDR3 DNA: TGCGCCAGCAGAAGACAGGGAAACACCGGGGAGCTGTTTTTT. The chain recombines TRBV5-1 with TRBJ2-2, with TRBD1 matching over 7 bases. CDR1 is SGHRS and CDR2 is YFSETQ in the germline V gene. Trimming cost V 5 bases and J 2 bases; bases outside gene matches: 3. The CDR3 has 14 amino acids. Supplemented by reference TRBV5-1 and TRBJ2-2, the full variable domain reads KAGVTQTPRYLIKTRGQQVTLSCSPISGHRSVSWYQQTPGQGLQFLFEYFSETQRNKGNFPGRFSGRQFSNSRSEMNVSTLELGDSALYLCASRRQGNTGELFFGEGSRLTVL.

The chain joins TRBV5-8 to TRBJ2-3; D gene unclear. V lost 2 bases and J lost 1, with 8 bases in between. Germline V gene lookup returns CDR1 SGHTS and CDR2 YDEGEE. The CDR3 runs 14 residues. The CDR3 region is CASSFGVGTDTQYF. The CDR3 coding sequence is TGTGCCAGCAGCTTTGGTGTGGGCACAGATACGCAGTATTTT.

The V and J genes are TRBV6-5 and TRBJ2-7; D ambiguous. Germline CDR1 reads MNHEY; CDR2 reads SVGAGI. The CDR3 runs 14 residues. With 6 bases removed from V and 5 bases from J, the gap between germline ends came to 17 bases. CDR3 sequence reads: CASSPGLATHEQYF. CDR3 nucleotide sequence: TGTGCCAGCAGCCCGGGCCTCGCGACCCACGAGCAGTACTTC.

The J gene is TRBJ1-5, the V gene TRBV18; 9 nucleotides align to TRBD1. Germline CDR1 is KGHSH and CDR2 is LQKENI. This CDR3 is 16 amino acids long. V lost 0 bases, J lost 3 bases, and 3 bases stayed unmatched. The CDR3 DNA follows: TGTGCCAGCTCACCACCCGGGACAGGGACCAATCAGCCCCAGCATTTT. This codes for CASSPPGTGTNQPQHF.

The DNA of the CDR3 is TGTGCCAGCAGCCCAGGGGGATCGCACAATGAGCAGTTCTTC. Its translation is CASSPGGSHNEQFF. J is TRBJ2-1 and V is TRBV9; 7 bases fit TRBD1. CDR1 and CDR2 (germline): SGDLS, YYNGEE. This CDR3 is 14 amino acids long. J gave up 5 bases and V 4 bases, and 6 bases lay outside the gene matches.

The V and J genes are TRBV5-1 and TRBJ1-2, with no clear D. The germline V and J ends were trimmed by 4 bases and 5 bases, with 15 bases remaining between them. Germline V gives CDR1 SGHRS, CDR2 YFSETQ. The CDR3 spans 14 residues. The CDR3 bases are TGCGCCAGCAGCCCACTAACGGGTTTGTATGGCTACACCTTC. The encoded protein is CASSPLTGLYGYTF.